The T cell receptor (beta chain) under discussion was sequenced for a study of CD8+CD57+ T cells in acquired aplastic anemia. Points from the study as a whole: Both patients and controls carried the same twenty-nine CD8+ CDR3 sequences.

Turning to this clonotype: As yet, its antigen is unknown.

Investigators profiled TCR beta VDJ and CDR3 from genomic DNA template. TCRdb called the reads again in MiXCR, with one record for every CDR3 protein. Altogether about 200,000 distinct CDR3 sequences are present, around three fifths being singletons, with the ten largest covering under 60%. Selection for sequencing was limited to patients who had shown CD8+CD57+ cell expansion by flow cytometry. No therapy had been given to the patients at the time of blood sampling. Germline V CDR1 and CDR2: LNHNV, YYDKDF (reference sequence). This CDR3 region has 12 residues. Trimming pared 3 bases from V and 8 bases from J, leaving 8 bases between.

The sequence derives from a human donor with aplastic anemia. The rearrangement links TRBV15 to TRBJ2-1, with D possibly being TRBD2 (6 bases). Sequencing was carried out using sorted CD4+, CD8+, or CD8+CD57+ T cells (not recorded which) from PBMCs. The CDR3 reads CATSSPGDEQFF. As DNA, the CDR3 is TGTGCCACCAGCAGCCCGGGGGATGAGCAGTTCTTC.